Each of the 5 T cell receptor beta chains below was sequenced from the same sample in a study of T cell responses to AZD1222 COVID-19 vaccine. TCRdb keeps only in-frame clones here, not all; method: immunoSEQ multiplex PCR. This table has 130,000 or so clones, more than 80% appearing once. The input for sequencing was peripheral blood, taken on day 0 of MenACWY control vaccination. These receptors were obtained from an adult in good health.

The gene calls are TRBV2 and TRBJ1-2; 9 bases are shared with TRBD1. The CDR3 loop spans 14 amino acids. Trimming at V came to 6 bases and at J to 4 bases, leaving 6 bases not matched to a gene. Germline CDR1 is SNHLY and CDR2 is FYNNEI. DNA of the CDR3: TGTGCCAGCAGGGACAGGGGCGCCGGCTATGGCTACACCTTC. Translating gives CASRDRGAGYGYTF.

The gene calls are TRBV2 and TRBJ1-1; TRBD1 matches 8 bases. The V and J ends lost 4 bases and 5 bases, in that order; junction bases with no gene match: 6. This CDR3 region has 14 residues. Germline V CDR1 and CDR2: SNHLY, FYNNEI. The CDR3 region is CASSAAHRGTEAFF. The CDR3 DNA reads TGTGCCAGCAGTGCGGCTCACAGGGGGACTGAAGCTTTCTTT.

The chain carries TRBV6-5 and TRBJ1-1; D is ambiguous. V lost 0 bases, J lost 1 base, and 9 bases lay in between. CDR3 length: 15 residues. From germline, CDR1 is MNHEY and CDR2 SVGAGI. The CDR3 spells CASSYSNYPNTEAFF. The CDR3 nucleotides are TGTGCCAGCAGTTACTCCAATTACCCGAACACTGAAGCTTTCTTT.

The chain carries TRBV3-1 (or the pseudogene TRBV3-2) and TRBJ2-1; weak D call: TRBD2 (5 bases). This CDR3 has 16 amino acids. V lost 1 base, J lost 5 bases, and 15 bases lay in between. The V gene's germline CDR1 is LGHDT and CDR2 YNNKEL (reference sequence). CDR3: CASSQGASQKNNEQFF. In DNA form, the CDR3 reads TGTGCCAGCAGCCAAGGCGCTAGCCAGAAAAACAATGAGCAGTTCTTC.

The chain carries TRBV19 and TRBJ2-1; 7 nucleotides align to TRBD2. The CDR3 spans 13 residues. V was clipped by 7 bases and J by 6 bases; unmatched bases: 6. CDR1 and CDR2 (germline): LNHDA, SQIVND (reference sequence). CDR3 protein: CASNTGGFNEQFF. The CDR3 region has the DNA TGTGCCAGTAACACGGGGGGTTTCAATGAGCAGTTCTTC.